This T cell receptor beta chain appears in the sequencing data of a study of cytomegalovirus exposure and HLA in healthy donors. Study background: Of the donors genotyped, approximately 430 in all, about 81% fell in the Caucasian-associated ancestry cluster. General study findings and limits: A later analysis showed HLA-associated TCR beta chains outstripping equally common others in clonal expansion. Prior analysis indicated that the majority of TCR beta V segments exhibited productivity approximately 87% or approximately 30% of the time. TRBV6-2, TRBV6-3 and some other V segments were unresolvable in 87-base-pair reads.

Concerning this clone itself: Antigen unknown.

The PCR had 60 Vbeta and 13 Jbeta primers. Measured with immunoSEQ multiplex PCR; TCRdb has only the in-frame clones, and not every one. In the table there are 150,000 to 250,000 clones, 65% to 80% of which are singletons. Germline CDR1 MNHEY, CDR2 SVGAGI. The ends were cut back, 6 bases at V and 5 bases at J, with 11 bases in the middle. This CDR3 contains 13 residues. Input material: PBMCs. The V gene is TRBV6-5, the J gene TRBJ1-5, with D maybe TRBD1 (6 bases). This sequence was found in a woman aged 25-40 years in good health and CMV-seropositive. The CDR3 reads CASRRDTDQPQHF. DNA of the CDR3: TGTGCCAGCAGACGGGACACCGATCAGCCCCAGCATTTT.